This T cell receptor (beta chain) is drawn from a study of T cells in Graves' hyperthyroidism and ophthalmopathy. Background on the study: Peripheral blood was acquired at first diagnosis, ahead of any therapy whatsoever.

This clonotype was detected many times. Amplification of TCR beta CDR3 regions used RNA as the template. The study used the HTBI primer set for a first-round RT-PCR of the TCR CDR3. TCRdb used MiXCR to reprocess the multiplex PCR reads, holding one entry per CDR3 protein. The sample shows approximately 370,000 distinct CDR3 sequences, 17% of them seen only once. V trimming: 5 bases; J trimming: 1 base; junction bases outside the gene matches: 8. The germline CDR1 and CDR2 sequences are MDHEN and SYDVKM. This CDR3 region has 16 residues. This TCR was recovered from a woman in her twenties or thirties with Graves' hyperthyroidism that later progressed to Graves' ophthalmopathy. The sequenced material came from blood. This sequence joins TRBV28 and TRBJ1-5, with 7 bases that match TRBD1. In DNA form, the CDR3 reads TGTGCCAGCAGTCTGGGGACCAGGGGGAGCAATCAGCCCCAGCATTTT. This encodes CASSLGTRGSNQPQHF.